This T cell receptor beta chain comes out of a study of control samples from healthy donors and cancer patients. In this sample, this clone turned up once. In germline, CDR1 is SGHVS, CDR2 FQNEAQ. V lost 5 bases, J lost 1 base, and 12 bases lay in between. The CDR3 consists of 14 residues. Data came from immunoSEQ multiplex PCR; TCRdb stores just in-frame clones and leaves some out. This sample has 64,000 or so clones; roughly 90% occur once, and the top ten carry 1.7%. The source is a man between 40 and 49 years old with colorectal cancer. The V call is TRBV7-8, the J call TRBJ2-7; no firm D call. The sample taken for sequencing was PBMCs. The chain's CDR3 is CASSVDPDSYEQYF. CDR3 sequence (DNA): TGTGCCAGCAGCGTGGACCCGGATTCCTACGAGCAGTACTTC. The whole variable domain, filled in from reference TRBV7-8 and TRBJ2-7, reads GAGVSQSPRYKVAKRGQDVALRCDPISGHVSLFWYQQALGQGPEFLTYFQNEAQLDKSGLPSDRFFAERPEGSVSTLKIQRTQQEDSAVYLCASSVDPDSYEQYFGPGTRLTVT.